Here is one TCR beta chain with its context. After removal of 10 bases from V and 10 bases from J, the junction contained 12 bases not matched to a gene. Germline V gives CDR1 LGHNT, CDR2 FRNRAP. The CDR3 is 13 residues long. This specimen comes from a study of blood T cell repertoires in COVID-19. Clones were read by immunoSEQ multiplex PCR, and TCRdb kept only the in-frame ones, dropping some. The table shows over 120,000 clones, with approximately 84% occurring only once. The chain links TRBV12-5 to TRBJ2-1; 8 bases align to TRBD1. The sequence was collected from a human donor in a cohort sampled during active COVID-19. Sequencing was carried out using peripheral blood. The CDR3 here is CATGQGGTGEQFF. The CDR3 DNA follows: TGTGCTACAGGACAGGGCGGAACCGGGGAGCAGTTCTTC.